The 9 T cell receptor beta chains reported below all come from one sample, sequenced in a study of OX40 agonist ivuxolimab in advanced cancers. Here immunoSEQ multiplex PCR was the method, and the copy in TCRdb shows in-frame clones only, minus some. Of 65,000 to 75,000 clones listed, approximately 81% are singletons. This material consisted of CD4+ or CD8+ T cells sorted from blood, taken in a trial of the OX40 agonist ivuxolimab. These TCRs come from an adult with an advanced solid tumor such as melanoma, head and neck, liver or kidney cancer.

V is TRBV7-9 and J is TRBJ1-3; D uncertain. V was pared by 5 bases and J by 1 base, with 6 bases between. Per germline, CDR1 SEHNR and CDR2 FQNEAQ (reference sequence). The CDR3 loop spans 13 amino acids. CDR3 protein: CASSLWSGNTIYF. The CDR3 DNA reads TGTGCCAGCAGCCTTTGGTCTGGAAACACCATATATTTT.

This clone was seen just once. For the CDR3, the DNA is TGTGCCAGCACCCCCCGGGAGGGCGCGGCTGAAGCTTTCTTT. Protein product: CASTPREGAAEAFF. The chain links TRBV6-5 to TRBJ1-1; D uncertain. V dropped 7 bases and J dropped 6 bases, with 18 bases sitting between them. The CDR3 extends over 14 amino acids. Germline CDR1 reads MNHEY; CDR2 reads SVGAGI.

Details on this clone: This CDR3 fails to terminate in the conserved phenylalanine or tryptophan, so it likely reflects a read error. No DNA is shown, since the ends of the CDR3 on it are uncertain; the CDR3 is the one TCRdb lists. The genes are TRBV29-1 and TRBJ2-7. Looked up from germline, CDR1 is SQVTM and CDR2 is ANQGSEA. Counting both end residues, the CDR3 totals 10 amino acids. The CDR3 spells CSVGKGTETL.

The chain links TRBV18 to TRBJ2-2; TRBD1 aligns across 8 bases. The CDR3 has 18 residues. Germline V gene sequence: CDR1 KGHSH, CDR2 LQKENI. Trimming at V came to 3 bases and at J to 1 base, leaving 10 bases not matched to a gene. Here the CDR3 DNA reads TGTGCCAGCTCACCCAAAGGACAGGGAGCCGTGAACACCGGGGAGCTGTTTTTT. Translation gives CASSPKGQGAVNTGELFF. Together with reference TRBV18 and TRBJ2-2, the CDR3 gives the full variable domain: NAGVMQNPRHLVRRRGQEARLRCSPMKGHSHVYWYRQLPEEGLKFMVYLQKENIIDESGMPKERFSAEFPKEGPSILRIQQVVRGDSAAYFCASSPKGQGAVNTGELFFGEGSRLTVL.

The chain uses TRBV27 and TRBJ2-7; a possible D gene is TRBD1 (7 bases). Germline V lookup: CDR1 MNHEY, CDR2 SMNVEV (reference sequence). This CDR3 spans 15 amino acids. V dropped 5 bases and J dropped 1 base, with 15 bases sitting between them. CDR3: CASSRQGGPSYEQYF. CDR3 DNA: TGTGCCAGCAGTCGCCAGGGGGGCCCTTCCTACGAGCAGTACTTC.

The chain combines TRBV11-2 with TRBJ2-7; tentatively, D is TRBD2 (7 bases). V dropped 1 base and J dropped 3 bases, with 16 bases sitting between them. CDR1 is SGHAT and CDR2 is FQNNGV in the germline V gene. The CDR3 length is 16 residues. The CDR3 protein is CASSLGRGTKDYEQYF. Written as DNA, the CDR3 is TGTGCCAGCAGCTTAGGGCGGGGGACAAAGGACTACGAGCAGTACTTC.

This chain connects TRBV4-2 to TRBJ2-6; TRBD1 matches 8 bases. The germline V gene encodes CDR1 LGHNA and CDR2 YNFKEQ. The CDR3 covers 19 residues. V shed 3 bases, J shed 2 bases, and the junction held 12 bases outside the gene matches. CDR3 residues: CASSHSNRGERTGANVLTF. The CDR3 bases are TGTGCCAGCAGCCACTCGAACAGGGGGGAAAGGACTGGGGCCAACGTCCTGACTTTC.

The CDR3 DNA reads TGTGCCAGCAGCTTAGACAGTTCCTCTGGAAACACCATATATTTT. It encodes CASSLDSSSGNTIYF. This sequence joins TRBV13 and TRBJ1-3; D not certain. The CDR3 is made up of 15 amino acids. Germline V lookup: CDR1 PRHDT, CDR2 FYEKMQ (reference sequence). Trimming stripped 1 base from V and 0 bases from J, with 7 bases between.

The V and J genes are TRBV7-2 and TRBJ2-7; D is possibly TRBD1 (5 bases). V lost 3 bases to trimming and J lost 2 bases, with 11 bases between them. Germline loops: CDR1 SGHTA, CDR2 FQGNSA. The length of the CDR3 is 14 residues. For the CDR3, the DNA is TGTGCCAGCAGCTTGGACAAGGGGCCCTACGAGCAGTACTTC. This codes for CASSLDKGPYEQYF.